This record covers a single TCR beta chain. The antigen is unknown. UMI-labeled 5' RACE was used, and it produced the TCR beta libraries. Each CDR3 protein gets one entry in TCRdb, which reprocessed the 5' RACE reads and gives no DNA. Seen in this sample are around 3,100 distinct CDR3 sequences; the ten most common clones hold around 33%. This sample stems from a study of human CD8 memory T cell subsets. Notes on the study in general: Chao1 estimates indicated that stem-like memory T cells may be more diverse than precursor exhausted T cells.

The CDR3 length is 16 residues. CDR1 is KGHDR, CDR2 SFDVKD, per germline. The rearrangement uses TRBV24-1 and TRBJ2-5; checking the TCRdb D call of TRBD1 is not possible without DNA. The specimen was CD8+ T cells from PBMCs. This clonotype originated in a human donor in good health. The CDR3 sequence is CATSDFGTGYSETQYF.